The 21 T cell receptor beta chains below were found in one sample sequenced in a study of blood T cell repertoires in COVID-19. Here immunoSEQ multiplex PCR was the method, and the copy in TCRdb shows in-frame clones only, minus some. This table has fewer than 150,000 clones, 86% appearing once. The material sequenced was peripheral blood. The source of these receptors is a woman between 45 and 65 years old who had recovered from COVID-19.

The chain is built from TRBV4-3 and TRBJ1-1, with unresolved D. CDR3 length: 19 amino acids. Deletions cut 0 bases from V and 0 bases from J, with 20 bases between. The germline V gene has CDR1 LGHNA and CDR2 YSLEER. CDR3 in DNA: TGCGCCAGCAGCCAAGATTTTGGTGGTTACTTAGCAGTGAACACTGAAGCTTTCTTT. Translation gives CASSQDFGGYLAVNTEAFF.

This chain joins TRBV7-7 and TRBJ2-5; 10 nucleotides agree with TRBD1. The J segment lost 6 bases and the V segment lost 4 bases, leaving 8 bases of the junction unmatched. The germline gives CDR1 SSHAT, CDR2 FNYEAQ (reference sequence). The CDR3 has 15 residues. CDR3 in amino acids: CASSSQTGGWQTQYF. The CDR3 DNA reads TGTGCCAGCAGCTCACAGACAGGGGGCTGGCAGACCCAGTACTTC.

The chain combines TRBV27 with TRBJ1-4, with 9 nucleotides matching TRBD1. The CDR3 extends over 15 amino acids. J was trimmed by 7 bases and V by 6 bases; bases with no gene match: 9. CDR1 and CDR2 from the germline V gene are MNHEY and SMNVEV (reference sequence). The CDR3 coding sequence is TGTGCCAGCAGCTCCGGGACAGGGAGAGGTGAAAAACTGTTTTTT. Amino acid sequence: CASSSGTGRGEKLFF.

This rearrangement joins TRBV5-1 to TRBJ1-2; TRBD1 is a possible D gene (6 bases). V gave up 4 bases and J gave up 1 base, with 11 bases separating them. CDR3 size: 14 residues. Germline CDR1 SGHRS, CDR2 YFSETQ. The CDR3 is CASSEPGHNYGYTF. As DNA, the CDR3 is TGCGCCAGCAGCGAACCGGGACATAACTATGGCTACACCTTC.

The gene calls are TRBV4-1 and TRBJ2-3; TRBD1 might be the D (5 bases). Germline-derived CDR1 and CDR2 are MGHRA and YSYEKL. V shed 3 bases and J shed 9 bases, with 10 bases lying between them. The CDR3 is 12 residues long. The CDR3 spells CASSHPAGTQYF. CDR3 nucleotides: TGCGCCAGCAGCCACCCAGCAGGGACGCAGTATTTT.

The V and J genes are TRBV5-4 and TRBJ2-1; tentative D call: TRBD2 (5 bases). Germline V CDR1 and CDR2: SGHNT, YYREEE (reference sequence). Trimming removed 4 bases from V and 0 bases from J, with 14 bases in between. The CDR3 consists of 16 residues. The CDR3 sequence is CASSQVASSSYNEQFF. The CDR3 DNA reads as TGTGCCAGCAGCCAGGTAGCGTCTAGCTCCTACAATGAGCAGTTCTTC.

The J gene is TRBJ2-3, the V gene TRBV27; 12 bases map to TRBD2. Germline V gene data show CDR1 as MNHEY and CDR2 as SMNVEV (reference sequence). V lost 5 bases and J lost 0; bases outside the gene matches: 3. The CDR3 spans 16 residues. For the CDR3, the DNA is TGTGCCAGCAGTGGACTAGCGGGAACGAGCACAGATACGCAGTATTTT. Protein product: CASSGLAGTSTDTQYF.

The rearrangement uses TRBV4-2 and TRBJ2-3; TRBD2 is a possible D gene (5 bases). Germline V gives CDR1 LGHNA, CDR2 YNFKEQ. CDR3 length: 16 amino acids. With 1 base removed from V and 0 bases from J, the gap between germline ends came to 11 bases. CDR3 nucleotides: TGTGCCAGCAGCCAAGGGTTTCGCGGGAGCACAGATACGCAGTATTTT. Translating it yields CASSQGFRGSTDTQYF.

In DNA, the CDR3 is TGCGCCAGCAGCCCGATGACAGGGGGCGACTATGGCTACACCTTC. Residues: CASSPMTGGDYGYTF. The chain has TRBV5-1 and TRBJ1-2; TRBD1 agrees at 10 bases. Per the germline V gene, CDR1 is SGHRS and CDR2 is YFSETQ. Trimming at V came to 4 bases and at J to 3 bases, leaving 6 bases not matched to a gene. This CDR3 has 15 residues.

This rearrangement joins TRBV6-5 to TRBJ2-7; 8 nucleotides match TRBD1. The CDR3 runs to 14 residues. The V segment lost 6 bases and the J segment 3 bases; nucleotides outside the gene matches: 7. Germline-derived CDR1 and CDR2 are MNHEY and SVGAGI. The CDR3 protein is CASRIQGAVYEQYF. DNA of the CDR3: TGTGCCAGCAGAATTCAGGGGGCTGTCTACGAGCAGTACTTC.

V usage is TRBV18 and J usage is TRBJ1-1; 9 bases fit TRBD1. Germline-derived CDR1 and CDR2 are KGHSH and LQKENI. The CDR3 is 16 residues long. V was pared by 2 bases and J by 0 bases, with 4 bases of the junction left unmatched. The DNA for the CDR3 is TGTGCCAGCTCACCAAGACAGGGGGAAGTGAACACTGAAGCTTTCTTT. It is translated as CASSPRQGEVNTEAFF.

This chain links TRBV4-2 with TRBJ2-7, with D perhaps TRBD2 (6 bases). Germline V gene lookup returns CDR1 LGHNA and CDR2 YNFKEQ. Trimming removed 4 bases at V and 4 bases at J, with 14 bases between. This CDR3 contains 14 residues. The CDR3 DNA is TGTGCCAGCAGCCCTTCTCGGGAGACTTACGAGCAGTACTTC. Translated, it gives CASSPSRETYEQYF.

This chain links TRBV5-1 with TRBJ1-2, with a tentative D call TRBD1 (5 bases). The CDR3 has 15 residues. The germline V and J ends were trimmed by 1 base and 3 bases, with 13 bases remaining between them. The germline V gene encodes CDR1 SGHRS and CDR2 YFSETQ. The CDR3 spells CASSLNGDSHYGYTF. CDR3 nucleotide sequence: TGCGCCAGCAGCTTGAATGGGGACTCGCACTATGGCTACACCTTC.

This clone was counted a single time. The V and J genes are TRBV3-1 (or the pseudogene TRBV3-2) and TRBJ2-5, with a possible D match to TRBD2 (6 bases). The V and J ends lost 2 bases and 7 bases respectively, with 17 bases between them. Germline V gene sequence: CDR1 LGHDT, CDR2 YNNKEL (reference sequence). The CDR3 runs 15 residues. The CDR3 sequence: CASSQSPGGVMTQYF. CDR3 coding DNA: TGTGCCAGCAGCCAATCGCCGGGCGGGGTGATGACCCAGTACTTC.

The chain combines TRBV9 with TRBJ1-6; 7 bases match TRBD1. In germline, CDR1 is SGDLS, CDR2 YYNGEE. V lost 3 bases, J lost 9 bases, and 9 bases stayed unmatched. This CDR3 spans 15 amino acids. CDR3 sequence reads: CASSERGTVGSPLHF. CDR3 nucleotide sequence: TGTGCCAGCAGCGAGAGAGGGACAGTGGGTTCACCCCTCCACTTT.

The V call is TRBV6-2 or TRBV6-3, the J call TRBJ2-5; TRBD1 matches 9 bases. The V segment lost 6 bases and the J segment 5 bases; nucleotides outside the gene matches: 19. Looked up from germline, CDR1 is MNHEY and CDR2 is SVGEGT. The CDR3 is made up of 18 amino acids. Written as DNA, the CDR3 is TGTGCCAGCAGCTATAATCCATTGGGGACAGGGTTTTTGGAGACCCAGTACTTC. Its protein is CASSYNPLGTGFLETQYF.

The gene calls are TRBV5-4 and TRBJ1-2; possible D gene TRBD1, 5 bases. The germline V and J ends were trimmed by 5 bases and 5 bases, with 19 bases remaining between them. The CDR3 is made up of 15 amino acids. In germline, CDR1 is SGHNT, CDR2 YYREEE (reference sequence). CDR3 amino acids: CASSNPQGPLYGYTF. DNA for the CDR3: TGTGCCAGCAGTAACCCCCAGGGTCCCCTGTATGGCTACACCTTC.

The chain is built from TRBV4-1 and TRBJ1-1; D is perhaps TRBD1 (6 bases). Germline loops: CDR1 MGHRA, CDR2 YSYEKL. Trimming took 4 bases from V and 2 from J, leaving 17 bases between them. This CDR3 comprises 16 residues. The CDR3 bases are TGCGCCAGCAGCCGCACACCACAGGGTTATAACACTGAAGCTTTCTTT. Residues: CASSRTPQGYNTEAFF.

This clone is deemed medium-sized. V gene TRBV11-3 combines with J gene TRBJ2-7; D remains ambiguous. The CDR3 runs to 16 residues. V was cut by 0 bases and J by 5 bases, with 17 bases left in between. Germline values: CDR1 SGHNT, CDR2 YENEEA. The CDR3 is CASSLDGQAKVDEQYF. The CDR3 nucleotides read TGTGCCAGCAGCTTAGATGGTCAGGCCAAGGTGGACGAGCAGTACTTC. Full variable domain (rest looked up from reference TRBV11-3 and TRBJ2-7): EAGVVQSPRYKIIEKKQPVAFWCNPISGHNTLYWYLQNLGQGPELLIRYENEEAVDDSQLPKDRFSAERLKGVDSTLKIQPAELGDSAVYLCASSLDGQAKVDEQYFGPGTRLTVT.

The V call is TRBV19, the J call TRBJ2-7, with D maybe TRBD2 (6 bases). The CDR3 covers 15 residues. CDR1 LNHDA and CDR2 SQIVND come from the germline V gene (reference sequence). Trimming removed 6 bases at V and 3 bases at J, with 18 bases between. For the CDR3, the DNA is TGTGCCAGTAGCTCCGGGGGAACAGGTAACTACGAGCAGTACTTC. Translating it yields CASSSGGTGNYEQYF.

The rearrangement uses TRBV19 and TRBJ1-1; no clear D. The germline CDR1 and CDR2 sequences are LNHDA and SQIVND (reference sequence). The V end was cut by 5 bases, the J end by 0 bases, with 16 bases between. The CDR3 runs to 16 residues. CDR3 sequence reads: CASSRFVSGMNTEAFF. The CDR3 region has the DNA TGTGCCAGTAGTCGTTTCGTTTCGGGGATGAACACTGAAGCTTTCTTT.